The clone carrying this T cell receptor (beta chain) was counted only a few times. The antigen is unknown. CDR3 length: 12 residues. CDR1 is MNHEY, CDR2 SVGAGI, per germline. With 4 bases removed from V and 8 bases from J, the gap between germline ends came to 8 bases. TCRdb reprocessed the 5' RACE reads with MiXCR, giving one entry per CDR3 protein. The repertoire holds roughly 310,000 distinct CDR3 sequences, with approximately 16% as singletons. This sample was taken from a study of T-cell memory formation after mild COVID-19. For the study at large: Clusters were largely donor specific.

Notes on the study in general: Clones contracting day 15 to 85 were balanced CD4/CD8; later expanders leaned CD4+. The main location of contracting CD4+ clones was CM and EM, and that of contracting CD8+ clones was EMRA. The appearance of some responding clones in pre-infection memory suggested that cross-reactive memory joined.

This receptor was identified in a young man who had mild COVID-19 (a few samples of this study predate the infection). Cell type and time point are not known. The sample taken for sequencing was PBMCs or a T cell subset sorted from them (not recorded which). This chain links TRBV6-5 with TRBJ1-4, with TRBD1 as a possible D gene (5 bases). The CDR3 is CASSFPGEKLFF. Written as DNA, the CDR3 is TGTGCCAGCAGTTTCCCAGGGGAAAAACTGTTTTTT.